This T cell receptor (beta chain) derives from a study of type 1 regulatory T cells. On the study more broadly: T-allo10 is a Tr1-enriched, alloantigen-specific CD4 T cell product made in vitro.

Germline assignment: CDR1 KGHDR and CDR2 SFDVKD. The CDR3 covers 16 residues. Trimming stripped 0 bases from V and 0 bases from J, with 11 bases between. This clonotype came up once. One entry per CDR3 protein results from TCRdb running MiXCR on the reads. The sample lists over 90,000 distinct CDR3 sequences; roughly a third were seen once. This TCR came from a human donor in good health. This rearrangement joins TRBV24-1 to TRBJ2-7, with D possibly called TRBD1 or TRBD2 (5 bases each). Sequencing input: CD4+ T cells, either the whole sample or a sorted fraction (not recorded which). The CDR3 DNA follows: TGTGCCACCAGTGATTTGCGGGGCCTCAGCTCCTACGAGCAGTACTTC. Residues: CATSDLRGLSSYEQYF.